Given below is one T cell receptor beta chain in context. Antigen unknown. This specimen comes from a study of cytotoxic CD8 clonotypes in ibrutinib-treated CLL. The wider study: Partial response occurred in some 25 patients and complete response in 2; at median approximately 68 months, roughly 14 remained remitted and some 12 progressed.

Germline CDR1 LNHNV, CDR2 YYDKDF (reference sequence). The CDR3 loop spans 13 amino acids. V was pared by 0 bases and J by 10 bases, with 12 bases between. General study findings and limits: Clonality (at baseline) was higher than in age-matched healthy donors and tracked circulating CD8+ T-cell counts. Treatment saw public clonotypes, which were uncommon, either contract or stay stable. Sampling schedules were unmatched across sustained-remission and progressing patients.

Generated by immunoSEQ multiplex PCR, the TCRdb table keeps only in-frame clones and is missing some. Counted here are about 160,000 clones, over 75% occurring once; the ten biggest clones make up more than 2.5%. The sequence derives from a human donor with chronic lymphocytic leukemia. This specimen was PBMCs, taken at disease progression, from a patient treated with ibrutinib. V and J are TRBV15 and TRBJ1-1; D is undetermined. The CDR3 loop reads CATSRDSMGAAFF. CDR3 nucleotide sequence: TGTGCCACCAGCAGAGATTCGATGGGTGCAGCTTTCTTT.